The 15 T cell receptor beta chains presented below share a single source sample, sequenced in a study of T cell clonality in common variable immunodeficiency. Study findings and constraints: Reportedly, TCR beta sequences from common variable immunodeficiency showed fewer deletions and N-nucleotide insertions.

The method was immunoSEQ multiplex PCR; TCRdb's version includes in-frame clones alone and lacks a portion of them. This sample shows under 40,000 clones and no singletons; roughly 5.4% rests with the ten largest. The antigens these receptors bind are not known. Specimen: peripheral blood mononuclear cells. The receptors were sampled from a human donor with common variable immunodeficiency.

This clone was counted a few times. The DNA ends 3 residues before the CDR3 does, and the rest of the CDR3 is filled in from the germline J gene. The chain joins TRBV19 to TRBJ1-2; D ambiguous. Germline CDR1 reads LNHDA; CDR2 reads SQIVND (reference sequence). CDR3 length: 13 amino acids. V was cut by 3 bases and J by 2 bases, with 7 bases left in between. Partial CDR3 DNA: TGTGCCAGTAGTATGGGCGAAAACTATGGC. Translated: CASSMGENYG. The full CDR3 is CASSMGENYGYTF.

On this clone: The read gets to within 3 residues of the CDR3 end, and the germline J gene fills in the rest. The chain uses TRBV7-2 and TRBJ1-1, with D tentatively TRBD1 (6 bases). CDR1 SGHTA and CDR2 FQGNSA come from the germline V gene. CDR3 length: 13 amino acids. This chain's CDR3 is CASSLQQGYQAFF. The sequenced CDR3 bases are TGTGCCAGCAGCTTACAACAGGGTTATCAA.

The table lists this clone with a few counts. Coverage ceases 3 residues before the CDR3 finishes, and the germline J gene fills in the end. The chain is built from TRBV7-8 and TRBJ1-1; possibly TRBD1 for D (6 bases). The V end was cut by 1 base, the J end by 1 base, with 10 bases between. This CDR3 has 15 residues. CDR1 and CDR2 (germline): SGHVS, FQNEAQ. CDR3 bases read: TGTGCCAGCAGCTTAGTAACAGGGTCGAACACTGAA. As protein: CASSLVTGSNTE. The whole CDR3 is CASSLVTGSNTEAFF.

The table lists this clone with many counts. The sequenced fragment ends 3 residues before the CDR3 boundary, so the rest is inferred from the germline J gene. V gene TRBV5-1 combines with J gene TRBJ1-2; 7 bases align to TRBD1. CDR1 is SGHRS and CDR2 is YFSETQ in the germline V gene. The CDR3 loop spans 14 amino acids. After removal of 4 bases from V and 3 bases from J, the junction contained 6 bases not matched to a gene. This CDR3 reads CASSPDRAYYGYTF. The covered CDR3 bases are TGCGCCAGCAGCCCCGACAGGGCTTACTATGGC. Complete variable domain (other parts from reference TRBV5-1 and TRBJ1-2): KAGVTQTPRYLIKTRGQQVTLSCSPISGHRSVSWYQQTPGQGLQFLFEYFSETQRNKGNFPGRFSGRQFSNSRSEMNVSTLELGDSALYLCASSPDRAYYGYTFGSGTRLTVV.

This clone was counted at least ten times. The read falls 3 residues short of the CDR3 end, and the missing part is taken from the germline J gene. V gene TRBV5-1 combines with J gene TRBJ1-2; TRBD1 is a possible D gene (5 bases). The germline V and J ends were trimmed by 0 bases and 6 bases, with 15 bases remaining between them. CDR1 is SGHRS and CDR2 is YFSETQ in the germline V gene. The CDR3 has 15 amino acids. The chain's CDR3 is CASSLEAGLSDGYTF. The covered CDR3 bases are TGCGCCAGCAGCTTGGAGGCAGGGCTGAGCGATGGC.

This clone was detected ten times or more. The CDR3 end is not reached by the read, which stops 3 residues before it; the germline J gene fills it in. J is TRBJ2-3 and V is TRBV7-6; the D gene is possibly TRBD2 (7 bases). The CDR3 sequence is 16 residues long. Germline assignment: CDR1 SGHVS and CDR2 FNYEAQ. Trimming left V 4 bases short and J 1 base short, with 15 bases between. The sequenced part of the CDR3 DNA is TGTGCCAGCAGCTGGGGGGGCATGCGGGGCACAGATACG. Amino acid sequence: CASSWGGMRGTDT. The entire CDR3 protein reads CASSWGGMRGTDTQYF.

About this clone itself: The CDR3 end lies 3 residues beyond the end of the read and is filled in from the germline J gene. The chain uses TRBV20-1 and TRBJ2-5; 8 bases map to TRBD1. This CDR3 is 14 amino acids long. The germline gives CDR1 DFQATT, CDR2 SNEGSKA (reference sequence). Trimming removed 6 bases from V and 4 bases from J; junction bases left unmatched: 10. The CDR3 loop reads CSADGQGRGETQYF. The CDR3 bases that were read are TGCAGTGCAGACGGACAGGGAAGAGGAGAGACC.

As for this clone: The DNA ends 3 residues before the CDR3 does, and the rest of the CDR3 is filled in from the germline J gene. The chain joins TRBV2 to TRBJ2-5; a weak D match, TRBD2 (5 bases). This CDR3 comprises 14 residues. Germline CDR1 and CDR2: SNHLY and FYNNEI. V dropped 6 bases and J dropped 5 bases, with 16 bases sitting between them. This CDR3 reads CASSTSGSLETQYF. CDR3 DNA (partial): TGTGCCAGCAGCACCTCGGGGTCCCTCGAGACC.

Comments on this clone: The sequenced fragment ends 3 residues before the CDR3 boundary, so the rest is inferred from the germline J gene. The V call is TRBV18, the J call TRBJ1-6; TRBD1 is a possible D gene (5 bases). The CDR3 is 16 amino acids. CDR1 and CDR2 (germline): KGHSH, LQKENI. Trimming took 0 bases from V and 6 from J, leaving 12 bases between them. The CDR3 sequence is CASSPPDRGGNSPLHF. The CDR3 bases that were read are TGTGCCAGCTCACCACCCGACAGAGGAGGTAATTCACCC. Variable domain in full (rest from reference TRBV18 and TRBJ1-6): NAGVMQNPRHLVRRRGQEARLRCSPMKGHSHVYWYRQLPEEGLKFMVYLQKENIIDESGMPKERFSAEFPKEGPSILRIQQVVRGDSAAYFCASSPPDRGGNSPLHFGNGTRLTVT.

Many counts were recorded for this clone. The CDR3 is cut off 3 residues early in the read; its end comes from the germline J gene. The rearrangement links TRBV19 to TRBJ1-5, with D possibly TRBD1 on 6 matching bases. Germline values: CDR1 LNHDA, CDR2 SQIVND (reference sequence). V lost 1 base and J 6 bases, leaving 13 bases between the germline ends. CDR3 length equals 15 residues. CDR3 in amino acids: CASSIGGRGAQPQHF. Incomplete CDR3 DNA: TGTGCCAGTAGTATAGGGGGACGGGGGGCTCAGCCC.

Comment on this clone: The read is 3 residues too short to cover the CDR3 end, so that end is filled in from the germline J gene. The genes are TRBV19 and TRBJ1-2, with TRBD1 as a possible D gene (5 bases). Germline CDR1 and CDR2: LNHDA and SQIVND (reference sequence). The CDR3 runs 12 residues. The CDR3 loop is CASSSGGLGYTF. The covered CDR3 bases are TGTGCCAGTAGTTCGGGGGGTTTGGGC.

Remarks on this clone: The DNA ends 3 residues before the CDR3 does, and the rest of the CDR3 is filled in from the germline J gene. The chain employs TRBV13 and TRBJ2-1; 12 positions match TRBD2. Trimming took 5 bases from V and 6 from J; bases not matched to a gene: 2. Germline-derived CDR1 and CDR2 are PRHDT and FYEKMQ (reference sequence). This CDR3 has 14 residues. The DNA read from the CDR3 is TGTGCCAGCAGCCCGGGACTAGCGGGCAATGAG. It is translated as CASSPGLAGNE. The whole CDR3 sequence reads CASSPGLAGNEQFF.

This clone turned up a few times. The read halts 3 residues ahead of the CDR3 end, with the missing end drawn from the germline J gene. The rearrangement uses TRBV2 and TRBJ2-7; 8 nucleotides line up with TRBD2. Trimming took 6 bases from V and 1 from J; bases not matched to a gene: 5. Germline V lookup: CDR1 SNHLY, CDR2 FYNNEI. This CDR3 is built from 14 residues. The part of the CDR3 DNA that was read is TGTGCCAGCAGATATAGCGGGGAGTCCTACGAG. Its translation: CASRYSGESYE. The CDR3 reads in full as CASRYSGESYEQYF.

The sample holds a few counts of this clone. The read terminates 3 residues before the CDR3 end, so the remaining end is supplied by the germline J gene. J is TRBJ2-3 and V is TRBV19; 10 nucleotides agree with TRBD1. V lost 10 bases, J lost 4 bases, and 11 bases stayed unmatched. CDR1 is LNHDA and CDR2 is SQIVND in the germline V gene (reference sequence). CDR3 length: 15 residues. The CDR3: CATHVGTGVPDTQYF. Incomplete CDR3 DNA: TGTGCCACTCACGTCGGGACAGGGGTACCAGATACG.

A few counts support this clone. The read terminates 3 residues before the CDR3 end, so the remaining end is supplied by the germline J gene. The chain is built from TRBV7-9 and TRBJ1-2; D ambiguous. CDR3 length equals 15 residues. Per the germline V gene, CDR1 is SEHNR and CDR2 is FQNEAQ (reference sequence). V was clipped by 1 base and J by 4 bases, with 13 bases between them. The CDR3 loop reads CASSLEAGFAYGYTF. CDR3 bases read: TGTGCCAGCAGCTTAGAGGCGGGTTTTGCCTATGGC.